Reported below is one TCR beta chain. The target antigen is unknown. The data were obtained in a study of T cell responses to AZD1222 COVID-19 vaccine. Study findings and constraints: The study reported that nearly half of spike-specific TCRs target unmutated variant regions.

Libraries were prepared by immunoSEQ multiplex PCR; TCRdb keeps only in-frame clonotypes and omits some of them. Of about 130,000 clones in the sample, roughly nine tenths are singletons; the top ten hold roughly 4.2%. The CDR3 has 15 amino acids. The V end was cut by 3 bases, the J end by 7 bases, with 17 bases between. CDR1 SGHTA and CDR2 FQGNSA come from the germline V gene. Here the sequenced sample was peripheral blood, taken on day 0 of AZD1222 vaccination. The chain employs TRBV7-2 and TRBJ2-3; the D is unclear. The sequence was collected from an adult in good health. CDR3 amino acids: CASSFGVRGTNTQYF. In DNA form, the CDR3 reads TGTGCCAGCAGCTTTGGGGTTAGAGGAACGAATACGCAGTATTTT.